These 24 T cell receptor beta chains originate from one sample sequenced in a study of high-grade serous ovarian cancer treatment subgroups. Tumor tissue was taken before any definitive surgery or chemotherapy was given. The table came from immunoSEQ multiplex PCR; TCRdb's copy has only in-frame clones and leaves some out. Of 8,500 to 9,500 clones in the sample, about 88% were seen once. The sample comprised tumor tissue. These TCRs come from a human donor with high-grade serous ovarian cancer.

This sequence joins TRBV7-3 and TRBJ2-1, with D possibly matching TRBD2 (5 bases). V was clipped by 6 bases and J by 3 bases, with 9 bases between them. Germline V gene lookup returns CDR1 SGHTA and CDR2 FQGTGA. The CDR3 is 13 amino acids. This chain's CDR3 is CASSHRGYNEQFF. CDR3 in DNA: TGTGCCAGCAGTCATCGGGGCTACAATGAGCAGTTCTTC.

This CDR3 reads CASRSRGLSGYTF. CDR3 in DNA: TGTGCCAGCAGATCTAGGGGGCTCAGTGGCTACACCTTC. V and J are TRBV6-5 and TRBJ1-2; 7 nucleotides agree with TRBD1. The V gene's germline CDR1 is MNHEY and CDR2 SVGAGI. V dropped 6 bases and J dropped 7; count of bases not matched to a gene: 8. CDR3 length: 13 amino acids.

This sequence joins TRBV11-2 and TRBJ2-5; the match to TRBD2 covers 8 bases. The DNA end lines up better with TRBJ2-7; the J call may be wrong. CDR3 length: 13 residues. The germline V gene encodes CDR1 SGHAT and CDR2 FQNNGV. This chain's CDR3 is CASTVAGRYEQYF. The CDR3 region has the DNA TGTGCCAGCACCGTAGCGGGAAGGTACGAGCAGTACTTC.

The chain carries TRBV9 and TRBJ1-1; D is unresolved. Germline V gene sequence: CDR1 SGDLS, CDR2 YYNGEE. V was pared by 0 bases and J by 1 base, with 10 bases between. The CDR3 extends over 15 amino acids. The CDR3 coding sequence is TGTGCCAGCAGCGTAGGAACGACTGAGAACACTGAAGCTTTCTTT. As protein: CASSVGTTENTEAFF.

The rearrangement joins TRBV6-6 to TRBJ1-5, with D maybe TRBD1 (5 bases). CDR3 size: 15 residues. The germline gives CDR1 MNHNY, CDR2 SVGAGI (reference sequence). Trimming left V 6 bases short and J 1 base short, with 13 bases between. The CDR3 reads CASRPAGLSNQPQHF. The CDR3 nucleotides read TGTGCCAGCAGGCCCGCAGGGCTGAGCAATCAGCCCCAGCATTTT.

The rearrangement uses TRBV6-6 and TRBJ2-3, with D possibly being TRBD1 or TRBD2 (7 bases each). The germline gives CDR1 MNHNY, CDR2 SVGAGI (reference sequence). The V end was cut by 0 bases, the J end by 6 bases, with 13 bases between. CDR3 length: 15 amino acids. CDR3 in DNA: TGTGCCAGCAGTTACTCGACAGGGAGGGCGGATACGCAGTATTTT. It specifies CASSYSTGRADTQYF.

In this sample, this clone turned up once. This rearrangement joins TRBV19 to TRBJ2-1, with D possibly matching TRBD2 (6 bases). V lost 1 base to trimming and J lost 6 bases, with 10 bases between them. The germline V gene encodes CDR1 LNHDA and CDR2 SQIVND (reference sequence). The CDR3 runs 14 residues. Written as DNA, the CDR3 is TGTGCCAGTAGTATAGGACTAGAAGGCAATGAGCAGTTCTTC. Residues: CASSIGLEGNEQFF. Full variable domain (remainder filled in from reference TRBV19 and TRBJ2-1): DGGITQSPKYLFRKEGQNVTLSCEQNLNHDAMYWYRQDPGQGLRLIYYSQIVNDFQKGDIAEGYSVSREKKESFPLTVTSAQKNPTAFYLCASSIGLEGNEQFFGPGTRLTVL.

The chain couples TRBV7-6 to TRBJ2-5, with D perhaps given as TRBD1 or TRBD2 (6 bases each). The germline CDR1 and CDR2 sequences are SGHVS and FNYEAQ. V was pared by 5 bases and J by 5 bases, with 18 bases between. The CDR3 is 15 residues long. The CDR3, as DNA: TGTGCCAGCAGCCGGGCCCTAGGGGGGTTGGAGACCCAGTACTTC. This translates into CASSRALGGLETQYF.

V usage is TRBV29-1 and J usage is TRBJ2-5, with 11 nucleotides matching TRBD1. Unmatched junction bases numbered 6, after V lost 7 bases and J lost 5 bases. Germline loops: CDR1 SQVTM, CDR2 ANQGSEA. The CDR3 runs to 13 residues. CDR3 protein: CSAIGQGAETQYF. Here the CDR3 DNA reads TGCAGCGCAATCGGACAGGGGGCCGAGACCCAGTACTTC. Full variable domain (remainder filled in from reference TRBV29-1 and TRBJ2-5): SAVISQKPSRDICQRGTSLTIQCQVDSQVTMMFWYRQQPGQSLTLIATANQGSEATYESGFVIDKFPISRPNLTFSTLTVSNMSPEDSSIYLCSAIGQGAETQYFGPGTRLLVL.

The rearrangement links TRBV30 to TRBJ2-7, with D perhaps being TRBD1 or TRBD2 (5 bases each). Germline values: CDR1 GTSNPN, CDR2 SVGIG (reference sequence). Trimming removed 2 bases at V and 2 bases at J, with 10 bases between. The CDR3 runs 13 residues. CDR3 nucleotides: TGTGCCTGGAGTCCGGGGACCCCCTACGAGCAGTACTTC. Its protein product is CAWSPGTPYEQYF.

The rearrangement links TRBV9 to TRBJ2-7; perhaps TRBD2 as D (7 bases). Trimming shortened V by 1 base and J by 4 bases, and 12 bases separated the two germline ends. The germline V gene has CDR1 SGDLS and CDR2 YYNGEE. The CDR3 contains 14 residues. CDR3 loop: CASSVSGTTYEQYF. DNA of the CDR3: TGTGCCAGCAGCGTAAGCGGGACAACTTACGAGCAGTACTTC.

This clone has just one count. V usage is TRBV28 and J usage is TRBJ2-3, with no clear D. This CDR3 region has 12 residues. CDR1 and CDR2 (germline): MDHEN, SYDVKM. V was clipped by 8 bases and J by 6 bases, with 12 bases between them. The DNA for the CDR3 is TGTGCCAGCTTTGACCGGCCGGATACGCAGTATTTT. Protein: CASFDRPDTQYF.

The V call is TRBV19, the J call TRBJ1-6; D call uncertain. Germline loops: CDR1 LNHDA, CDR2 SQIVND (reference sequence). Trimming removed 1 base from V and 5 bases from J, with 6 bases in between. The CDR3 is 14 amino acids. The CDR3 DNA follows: TGTGCCAGTAGTATAGCGGGAAATAATTCACCCCTCCACTTT. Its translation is CASSIAGNNSPLHF.

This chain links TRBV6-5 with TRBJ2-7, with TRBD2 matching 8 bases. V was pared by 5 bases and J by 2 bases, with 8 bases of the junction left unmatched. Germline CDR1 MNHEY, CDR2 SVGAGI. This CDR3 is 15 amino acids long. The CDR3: CASSITPGLAYEQYF. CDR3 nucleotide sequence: TGTGCCAGCAGTATAACCCCGGGACTAGCCTACGAGCAGTACTTC.

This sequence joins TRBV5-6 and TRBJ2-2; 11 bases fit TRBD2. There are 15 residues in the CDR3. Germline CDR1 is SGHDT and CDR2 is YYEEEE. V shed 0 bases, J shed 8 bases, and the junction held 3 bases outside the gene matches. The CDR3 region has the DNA TGTGCCAGCAGCTTGGGACTAGCGGGGCCTGGGGAGCTGTTTTTT. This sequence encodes CASSLGLAGPGELFF. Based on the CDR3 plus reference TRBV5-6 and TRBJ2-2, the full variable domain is DAGVTQSPTHLIKTRGQQVTLRCSPKSGHDTVSWYQQALGQGPQFIFQYYEEEERQRGNFPDRFSGHQFPNYSSELNVNALLLGDSALYLCASSLGLAGPGELFFGEGSRLTVL.

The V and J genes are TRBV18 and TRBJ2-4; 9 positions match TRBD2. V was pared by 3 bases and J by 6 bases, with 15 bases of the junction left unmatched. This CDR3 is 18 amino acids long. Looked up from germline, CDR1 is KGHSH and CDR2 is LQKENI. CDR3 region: CASSPVLSGGGARNIQYF. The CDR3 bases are TGTGCCAGCTCACCCGTTCTCTCAGGCGGGGGGGCGAGAAACATTCAGTACTTC. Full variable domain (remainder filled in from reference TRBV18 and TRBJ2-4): NAGVMQNPRHLVRRRGQEARLRCSPMKGHSHVYWYRQLPEEGLKFMVYLQKENIIDESGMPKERFSAEFPKEGPSILRIQQVVRGDSAAYFCASSPVLSGGGARNIQYFGAGTRLSVL.

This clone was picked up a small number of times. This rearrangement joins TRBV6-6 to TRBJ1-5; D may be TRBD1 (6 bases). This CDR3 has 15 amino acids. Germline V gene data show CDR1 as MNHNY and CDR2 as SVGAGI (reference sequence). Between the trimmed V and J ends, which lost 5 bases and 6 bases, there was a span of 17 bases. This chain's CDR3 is CASSEGMQGRQPQHF. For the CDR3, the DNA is TGTGCCAGCAGTGAGGGGATGCAGGGGCGTCAGCCCCAGCATTTT.

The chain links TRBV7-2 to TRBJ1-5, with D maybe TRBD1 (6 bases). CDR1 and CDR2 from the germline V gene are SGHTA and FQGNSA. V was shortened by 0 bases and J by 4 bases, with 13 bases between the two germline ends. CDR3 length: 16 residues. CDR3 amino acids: CASSLARQGMNQPQHF. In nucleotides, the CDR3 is TGTGCCAGCAGCTTAGCTAGGCAGGGGATGAATCAGCCCCAGCATTTT.

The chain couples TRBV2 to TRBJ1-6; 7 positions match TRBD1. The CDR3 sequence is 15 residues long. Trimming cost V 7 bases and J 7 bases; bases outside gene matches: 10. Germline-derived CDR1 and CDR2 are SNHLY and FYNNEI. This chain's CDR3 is CASNPRDSPNSPLHF. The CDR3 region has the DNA TGTGCCAGCAACCCCAGGGACAGCCCGAATTCACCCCTCCACTTT.

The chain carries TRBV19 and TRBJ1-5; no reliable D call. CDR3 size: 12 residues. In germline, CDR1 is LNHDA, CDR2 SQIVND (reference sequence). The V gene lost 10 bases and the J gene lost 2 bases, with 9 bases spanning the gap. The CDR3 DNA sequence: TGTGCCACCTCGATGGGCAATCAGCCCCAGCATTTT. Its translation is CATSMGNQPQHF.

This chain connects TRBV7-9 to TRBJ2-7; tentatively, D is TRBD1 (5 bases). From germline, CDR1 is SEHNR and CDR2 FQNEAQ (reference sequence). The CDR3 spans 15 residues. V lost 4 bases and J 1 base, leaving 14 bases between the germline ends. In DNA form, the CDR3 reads TGTGCCAGCAGCTCAAATGCCAGGGATTCCTACGAGCAGTACTTC. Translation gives CASSSNARDSYEQYF.

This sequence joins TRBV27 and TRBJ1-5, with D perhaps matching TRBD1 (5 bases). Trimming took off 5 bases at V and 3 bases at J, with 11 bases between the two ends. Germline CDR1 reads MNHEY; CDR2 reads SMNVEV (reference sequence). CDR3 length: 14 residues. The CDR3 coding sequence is TGTGCCAGCAGTCTTACAGGACCCAATCAGCCCCAGCATTTT. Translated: CASSLTGPNQPQHF.

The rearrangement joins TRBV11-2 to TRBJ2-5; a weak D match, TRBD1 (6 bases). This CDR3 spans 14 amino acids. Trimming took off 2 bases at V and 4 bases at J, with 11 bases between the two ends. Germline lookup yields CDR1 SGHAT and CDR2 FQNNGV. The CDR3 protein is CASSLRGTGETQYF. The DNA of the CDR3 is TGTGCCAGCAGCTTAAGGGGGACGGGAGAGACCCAGTACTTC.

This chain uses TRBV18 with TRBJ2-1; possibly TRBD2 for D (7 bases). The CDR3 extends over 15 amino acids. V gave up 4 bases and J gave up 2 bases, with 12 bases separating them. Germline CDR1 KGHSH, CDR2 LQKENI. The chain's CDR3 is CASSLGGDTYNEQFF. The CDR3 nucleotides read TGTGCCAGCTCACTGGGAGGGGACACCTACAATGAGCAGTTCTTC.